These 24 T cell receptor beta chains came from one sample sequenced in a study of response to subunit inactivated influenza vaccine. TCRdb re-derived calls from the RT-PCR reads in MiXCR, one entry per CDR3 protein. The table lists fewer than 700,000 distinct CDR3 sequences, roughly 13% of them singletons. Sequencing was performed on PBMCs from blood, taken 40 to 50 days after vaccination. The origin of the receptors is a middle-aged man who received an inactivated influenza vaccine.

This sequence joins TRBV12-3 or TRBV12-4 and TRBJ2-5, with a weak D call TRBD1 (8 bases). Trimming took 6 bases from V and 5 from J, leaving 16 bases between them. The CDR3 is 14 amino acids. Here the CDR3 reads CASSADRGGETQYF. The CDR3 DNA reads as TGTGCCAGCAGCGCCGACAGGGGAGGGGAGACCCAGTACTTC.

A few counts support this clonotype. The genes are TRBV7-7 and TRBJ2-1; D perhaps matches TRBD2 (6 bases). Germline V gene data show CDR1 as SSHAT and CDR2 as FNYEAQ (reference sequence). The length of the CDR3 is 15 residues. The CDR3 protein is CASGPGTSVYNEQFF. The DNA of the CDR3 is TGTGCTAGCGGCCCCGGGACTTCTGTATACAATGAGCAGTTCTTC.

Comment on this clonotype: A single base separates this from a much larger clone, so it may be a read error. V is TRBV29-1 and J is TRBJ1-1; no clear D gene. Germline assignment: CDR1 SQVTM and CDR2 ANQGSEA. This CDR3 has 13 amino acids. The CDR3 DNA reads as TGCAGCGTTGGCTTCAGGTTGAACACTGAAGGTTTCTTT. Translation: CSVGFRLNTEGFF.

The chain uses TRBV11-3 and TRBJ2-4; a possible D gene is TRBD1 (6 bases). CDR3 length equals 13 residues. V lost 0 bases and J lost 8, with 8 bases in between. In germline, CDR1 is SGHNT, CDR2 YENEEA. CDR3 bases: TGTGCCAGCAGCTTAGAACAGGGTTACATTCAGTACTTC. Protein sequence: CASSLEQGYIQYF.

Concerning this clonotype: Sequence at one end of the junction differs from germline and may be a read error. The chain combines TRBV2 with TRBJ2-5, with 13 bases lining up with TRBD2. CDR3 length: 18 residues. Germline CDR1 SNHLY, CDR2 FYNNEI. The CDR3 is CACSRGLAGVTRLETQYF. The CDR3 bases are TGTGCCTGCAGCCGAGGACTAGCGGGAGTCACCCGGCTGGAGACCCAGTACTTC.

The J gene is TRBJ1-1, the V gene TRBV18; maybe TRBD1 (6 bases). Trimming cost V 4 bases and J 5 bases, with 17 bases left between them. CDR1 is KGHSH and CDR2 is LQKENI in the germline V gene. The CDR3 runs to 15 residues. The CDR3 DNA sequence: TGTGCCAGCTCACACCGTGAGGGGGTAGGGACTGAAGCTTTCTTT. The encoded protein is CASSHREGVGTEAFF.

The CDR3 DNA reads as TGTGCCAGCAGCATCCCTAGCGGGGTGACCACAGATACGCAGTATTTT. It encodes CASSIPSGVTTDTQYF. The chain joins TRBV11-2 to TRBJ2-3, with 9 nucleotides matching TRBD2. The CDR3 runs 16 residues. CDR1 and CDR2 from the germline V gene are SGHAT and FQNNGV. After removal of 5 bases from V and 2 bases from J, the junction contained 8 bases not matched to a gene.

In its sample, this clonotype was seen a few times. The V gene is TRBV29-1, the J gene TRBJ2-5; D is uncertain. Germline CDR1 and CDR2: SQVTM and ANQGSEA. The CDR3 length is 13 residues. The V and J ends lost 1 base and 1 base respectively, with 7 bases between them. The CDR3 spells CSVEGRVQETQYF. The CDR3 DNA sequence: TGCAGCGTTGAAGGACGGGTCCAAGAGACCCAGTACTTC.

This clonotype was found a few times. The V call is TRBV20-1, the J call TRBJ2-1, with 10 positions matching TRBD2. After removal of 4 bases from V and 4 bases from J, the junction contained 4 bases not matched to a gene. From germline, CDR1 is DFQATT and CDR2 SNEGSKA (reference sequence). This CDR3 comprises 14 residues. Here the CDR3 reads CSANRLAGYNEQFF. The CDR3 nucleotides read TGCAGTGCTAACCGACTAGCGGGTTACAATGAGCAGTTCTTC.

The rearrangement links TRBV6-5 to TRBJ2-7, with a tentative D call TRBD1 (5 bases). CDR3 length: 15 amino acids. The germline V gene encodes CDR1 MNHEY and CDR2 SVGAGI. Trimming cost V 2 bases and J 2 bases, with 13 bases left between them. In nucleotides, the CDR3 is TGTGCCAGCAGTTACAGGTCAGGGAAACCCTACGAGCAGTACTTC. Its protein is CASSYRSGKPYEQYF.

This clonotype was observed many times. The J gene is TRBJ1-1, the V gene TRBV15; a possible D gene is TRBD1 (5 bases). Trimming stripped 0 bases from V and 8 bases from J, with 13 bases between. CDR3 length: 14 amino acids. From germline, CDR1 is LNHNV and CDR2 YYDKDF (reference sequence). The CDR3 sequence: CATSREDSRAEAFF. The CDR3 region has the DNA TGTGCCACCAGCAGAGAGGACTCCAGGGCGGAAGCTTTCTTT.

This clonotype was observed once. This rearrangement joins TRBV19 to TRBJ2-5; no clear D gene. This CDR3 has 13 amino acids. The germline V and J ends were trimmed by 4 bases and 4 bases, with 10 bases remaining between them. In germline, CDR1 is LNHDA, CDR2 SQIVND (reference sequence). In nucleotides, the CDR3 is TGTGCCAGTAGTACTTCCATGGGAGAGACCCAGTACTTC. It encodes CASSTSMGETQYF.

This rearrangement joins TRBV4-3 to TRBJ2-7; D gene uncertain. CDR3 length: 13 residues. The V end lost 3 bases, the J end lost 6 bases, and 12 bases lay between the germline ends. Germline assignment: CDR1 LGHNA and CDR2 YSLEER. This CDR3 is CASSQSRATEQYF. The CDR3 DNA follows: TGCGCCAGCAGCCAGTCCCGGGCCACCGAGCAGTACTTC.

This clonotype was observed at least ten times. The J gene is TRBJ2-3, the V gene TRBV5-1; TRBD1 matches at 10 bases. After removal of 4 bases from V and 4 bases from J, the junction contained 6 bases not matched to a gene. The CDR3 extends over 15 amino acids. Germline loops: CDR1 SGHRS, CDR2 YFSETQ. The CDR3 loop reads CASSPGTGEADTQYF. The CDR3 DNA reads TGCGCCAGCAGCCCCGGGACAGGGGAGGCAGATACGCAGTATTTT.

The CDR3 DNA follows: TGTGCCAGCAGTCTGCGACTAGCGGGCCGGGGTGAGCAGTTCTTC. Translation: CASSLRLAGRGEQFF. V and J are TRBV2 and TRBJ2-1; TRBD2 matches 10 bases. Germline loops: CDR1 SNHLY, CDR2 FYNNEI. The trim removed 5 bases at V and 9 bases at J, leaving 10 bases unmatched. The CDR3 extends over 15 amino acids.

The chain couples TRBV6-1 to TRBJ1-5, with D maybe TRBD1 (6 bases). Germline CDR1 and CDR2: MNHNS and SASEGT. The V and J ends lost 6 bases and 6 bases respectively, with 15 bases between them. The CDR3 sequence is 14 residues long. CDR3 coding DNA: TGTGCCAGCAGCCCTAGGGGGGGACCTCAGCCCCAGCATTTT. It is translated as CASSPRGGPQPQHF.

This clonotype was found a few times. The chain carries TRBV6-2 or TRBV6-3 and TRBJ2-7, with D maybe TRBD1 (5 bases). Trimming removed 2 bases at V and 7 bases at J, with 21 bases between. Germline V gene data show CDR1 as MNHEY and CDR2 as SVGEGT. The CDR3 consists of 16 residues. CDR3: CASSYRLIGPKGEQYF. Here the CDR3 DNA reads TGTGCCAGCAGTTACCGGCTAATAGGCCCAAAGGGGGAGCAGTACTTC.

J is TRBJ2-3 and V is TRBV24-1; 13 bases agree with TRBD2. Germline CDR1 is KGHDR and CDR2 is SFDVKD. CDR3 length equals 19 residues. The trim removed 2 bases at V and 2 bases at J, leaving 9 bases unmatched. CDR3 nucleotide sequence: TGTGCCACCAGTGATTCGAGGACTAGCGGGAGTTGGGACACAGATACGCAGTATTTT. It yields the protein CATSDSRTSGSWDTDTQYF.

This clonotype has at least ten counts. The chain is built from TRBV9 and TRBJ2-1, with 7 positions matching TRBD1. The V segment lost 0 bases and the J segment 7 bases; nucleotides outside the gene matches: 7. Germline CDR1 and CDR2: SGDLS and YYNGEE. The CDR3 consists of 15 residues. The CDR3 here is CASSVGGRGKNEQFF. The CDR3 DNA reads TGTGCCAGCAGCGTAGGAGGCAGGGGGAAGAATGAGCAGTTCTTC.

The chain combines TRBV7-9 with TRBJ2-2, with D possibly being TRBD1 (5 bases). Trimming left V 2 bases short and J 4 bases short, with 11 bases between. The germline V gene encodes CDR1 SEHNR and CDR2 FQNEAQ (reference sequence). This CDR3 is 15 amino acids long. The CDR3 nucleotides read TGTGCCAGCAGCTTACAGGGAATTGTCACCGGGGAGCTGTTTTTT. Its protein product is CASSLQGIVTGELFF.

This clonotype occurred a few times. V usage is TRBV27 and J usage is TRBJ2-2, with a weak D call TRBD1 (6 bases). Germline CDR1 MNHEY, CDR2 SMNVEV (reference sequence). Trimming took off 7 bases at V and 3 bases at J, with 15 bases between the two ends. The CDR3 spans 15 residues. As DNA, the CDR3 is TGTGCCAGCAAGGGGTCGACAGGAGACACCGGGGAGCTGTTTTTT. Its translation is CASKGSTGDTGELFF.

The chain carries TRBV10-3 and TRBJ2-7, with D possibly being TRBD1 (6 bases). The CDR3 contains 14 residues. Looked up from germline, CDR1 is ENHRY and CDR2 is SYGVKD. The V gene lost 7 bases and the J gene lost 3 bases, with 16 bases spanning the gap. CDR3 nucleotides: TGTGCCATCACCCCACATCGACAGGACTACGAGCAGTACTTC. Translation: CAITPHRQDYEQYF.

The sample holds one count of this clonotype. The chain is built from TRBV20-1 and TRBJ1-5; maybe TRBD1 (5 bases). The V end lost 4 bases, the J end lost 2 bases, and 12 bases lay between the germline ends. Germline V gene lookup returns CDR1 DFQATT and CDR2 SNEGSKA (reference sequence). The CDR3 loop spans 14 amino acids. The CDR3 loop reads CSAMGGEGNQPQHF. The CDR3 DNA is TGCAGTGCTATGGGGGGTGAGGGCAATCAGCCCCAGCATTTT.

This clonotype was seen a handful of times. CDR3 DNA sequence: TGTGCCAGCAGCTACCAGGGGGGCACAGATACGCAGTATTTT. Translating gives CASSYQGGTDTQYF. The rearrangement links TRBV6-2 or TRBV6-3 to TRBJ2-3; 7 bases line up with TRBD1. The CDR3 loop spans 14 amino acids. Germline V gives CDR1 MNHEY, CDR2 SVGEGT. The V segment lost 6 bases and the J segment 1 base; nucleotides outside the gene matches: 4.